The text below deals with one TCR beta chain. The ends were cut back, 5 bases at V and 10 bases at J, with 11 bases in the middle. CDR3 length: 10 amino acids. Looked up from germline, CDR1 is DFQATT and CDR2 is SNEGSKA (reference sequence). The PCR employed 60 Vbeta primers together with 13 Jbeta primers. Method: immunoSEQ multiplex PCR; TCRdb's copy keeps in-frame clones and lacks some. The sample records around 170,000 clones, just under 80% being singletons. The record originates from a study of cytomegalovirus exposure and HLA in healthy donors. On the study more broadly: Researchers found that under 90% of 350 to 500 genotyped donors fell within the Caucasian-associated ancestry cluster.

Input material: PBMCs. The chain joins TRBV20-1 to TRBJ2-5; tentatively, D is TRBD2 (5 bases). The origin of this receptor is a woman in her 50s in good health and CMV-seropositive. This CDR3 is CSALTRIQYF. CDR3 coding DNA: TGCAGTGCTCTAACTAGGATCCAGTACTTC.